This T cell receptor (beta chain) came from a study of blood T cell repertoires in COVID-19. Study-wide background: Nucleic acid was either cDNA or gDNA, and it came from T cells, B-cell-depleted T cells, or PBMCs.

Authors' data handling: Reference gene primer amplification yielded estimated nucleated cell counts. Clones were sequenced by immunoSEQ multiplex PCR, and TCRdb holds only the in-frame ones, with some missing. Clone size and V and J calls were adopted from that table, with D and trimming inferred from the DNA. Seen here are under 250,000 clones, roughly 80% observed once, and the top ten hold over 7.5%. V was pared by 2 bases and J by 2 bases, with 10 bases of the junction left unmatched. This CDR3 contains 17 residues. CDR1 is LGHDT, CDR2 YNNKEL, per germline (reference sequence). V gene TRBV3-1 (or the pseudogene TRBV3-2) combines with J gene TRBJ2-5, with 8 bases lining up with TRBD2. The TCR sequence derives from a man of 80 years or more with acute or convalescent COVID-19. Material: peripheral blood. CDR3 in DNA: TGTGCCAGCAGCCAAAGGTCCAGCGGGAGAGGGCAAGAGACCCAGTACTTC. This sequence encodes CASSQRSSGRGQETQYF.